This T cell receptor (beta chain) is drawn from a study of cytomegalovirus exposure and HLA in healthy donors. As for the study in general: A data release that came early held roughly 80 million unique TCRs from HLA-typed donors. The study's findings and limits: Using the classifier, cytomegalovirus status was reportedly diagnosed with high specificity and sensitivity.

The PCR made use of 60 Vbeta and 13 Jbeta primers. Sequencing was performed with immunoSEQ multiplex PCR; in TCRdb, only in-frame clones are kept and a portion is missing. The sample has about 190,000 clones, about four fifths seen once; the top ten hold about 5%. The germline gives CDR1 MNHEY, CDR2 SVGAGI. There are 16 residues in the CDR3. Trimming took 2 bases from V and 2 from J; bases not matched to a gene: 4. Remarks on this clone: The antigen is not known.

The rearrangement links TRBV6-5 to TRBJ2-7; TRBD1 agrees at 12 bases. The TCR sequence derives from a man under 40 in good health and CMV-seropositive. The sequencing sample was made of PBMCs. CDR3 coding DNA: TGTGCCAGCAGTTACACGGGACAGGGGGCAGCCTACGAGCAGTACTTC. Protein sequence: CASSYTGQGAAYEQYF.